This T cell receptor beta chain was captured in a study of blood T cell repertoires in COVID-19. In the original analysis: Estimated nucleated cell counts came from reference gene primer amplification. Produced via immunoSEQ multiplex PCR; TCRdb's table is partial and in-frame only. V and J calls and clone size are copied from that table; D and trimming were computed from the DNA. The data contain around 370,000 clones, roughly 86% of them seen just once; the ten biggest clones take up approximately 7.3%. CDR1 and CDR2 from the germline V gene are KGHSH and LQKENI. Trimming left V 3 bases short and J 5 bases short, with 8 bases between. The length of the CDR3 is 14 residues.

The chain has TRBV18 and TRBJ1-6; D unclear. This clonotype was obtained from a woman in her sixties or seventies with COVID-19, enrolled during active disease. Sequencing used peripheral blood. The CDR3 nucleotides are TGTGCCAGCTCACCGAGAACAGATAATTCACCCCTCCACTTT. Its translation: CASSPRTDNSPLHF.